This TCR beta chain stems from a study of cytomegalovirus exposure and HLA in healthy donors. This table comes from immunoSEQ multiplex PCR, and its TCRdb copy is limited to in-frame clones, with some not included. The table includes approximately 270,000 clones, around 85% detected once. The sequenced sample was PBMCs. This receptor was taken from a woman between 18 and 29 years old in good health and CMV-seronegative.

The CDR3 DNA reads TGTGCCAGCAGCCCAGGGGGACGGGAGAACACTGAAGCTTTCTTT. Protein sequence: CASSPGGRENTEAFF. The V call is TRBV7-9, the J call TRBJ1-1; 7 bases line up with TRBD1. Trimming took 5 bases from V and 1 from J; bases not matched to a gene: 7. This CDR3 contains 15 residues. CDR1 is SEHNR and CDR2 is FQNEAQ in the germline V gene (reference sequence).